One and the same sample provided the 3 T cell receptor beta chains below, sequenced in a study of radiation and T cells in renal cell carcinoma. The method was immunoSEQ multiplex PCR; TCRdb's version includes in-frame clones alone and lacks a portion of them. The sample consists of approximately 65,000 clones, about 80% of them appearing once. Time point indicated: blood 4 weeks post-SBRT, at nephrectomy. Treatment in this sample: 15 Gy SBRT to primary tumor, nephrectomy 4 weeks later. Sequenced material: blood, taken from a patient whose treatment included radiotherapy and nephrectomy. The receptors originated from a man between 60 and 75 years old with renal cell carcinoma.

The chain recombines TRBV5-6 with TRBJ1-2; weak D call: TRBD1 (5 bases). With 6 bases removed from V and 0 bases from J, the gap between germline ends came to 18 bases. Germline CDR1 and CDR2: SGHDT and YYEEEE. The CDR3 is 16 amino acids. The CDR3 is CASTRAGVGPNYGYTF. CDR3 DNA: TGTGCCAGCACCCGGGCGGGGGTAGGGCCTAACTATGGCTACACCTTC.

This sequence joins TRBV6-6 and TRBJ2-7; 9 bases match TRBD1. CDR1 and CDR2 (germline): MNHNY, SVGAGI (reference sequence). This CDR3 has 15 amino acids. J gave up 5 bases and V 6 bases, and 11 bases lay outside the gene matches. CDR3 DNA sequence: TGTGCCAGCAGCACGATGGGACAGGGTGCCCACGAGCAGTACTTC. Translation gives CASSTMGQGAHEQYF.

The genes are TRBV13 and TRBJ2-5; perhaps D is TRBD1 or TRBD2 (6 bases each). In germline, CDR1 is PRHDT, CDR2 FYEKMQ (reference sequence). Trimming shortened V by 5 bases and J by 1 base, and 14 bases separated the two germline ends. The CDR3 is 15 residues long. The chain's CDR3 is CASSPSGGRQETQYF. The CDR3 DNA follows: TGTGCCAGCAGCCCTTCTGGGGGGCGCCAAGAGACCCAGTACTTC.